The clone carrying this TCR beta chain was observed a handful of times. In the original analysis: Reference gene primers were amplified, and this amplification served to estimate nucleated cell counts. The method was immunoSEQ multiplex PCR; TCRdb's version includes in-frame clones alone and lacks a portion of them. That table gives V, J and clone size, and the DNA gave D and trimming. The table includes some 89,000 clones, around four fifths detected once. This entry belongs to a study of blood T cell repertoires in COVID-19. Whole-study context: Both acute and convalescent COVID-19 samples were obtained from the United States, Italy and Spain. From T cells, B-cell-depleted T cells, or PBMCs came the material, which was cDNA or gDNA.

V dropped 4 bases and J dropped 0; count of bases not matched to a gene: 6. Germline CDR1 LNHDA, CDR2 SQIVND (reference sequence). The CDR3 totals 16 residues. This receptor was taken from a man in his sixties or seventies with acute or convalescent COVID-19. Sequencing used peripheral blood. J is TRBJ1-5 and V is TRBV19, with 7 nucleotides matching TRBD1. CDR3 loop: CASSTRTGYSNQPQHF. CDR3 coding DNA: TGTGCCAGTAGTACCCGGACAGGTTATAGCAATCAGCCCCAGCATTTT.